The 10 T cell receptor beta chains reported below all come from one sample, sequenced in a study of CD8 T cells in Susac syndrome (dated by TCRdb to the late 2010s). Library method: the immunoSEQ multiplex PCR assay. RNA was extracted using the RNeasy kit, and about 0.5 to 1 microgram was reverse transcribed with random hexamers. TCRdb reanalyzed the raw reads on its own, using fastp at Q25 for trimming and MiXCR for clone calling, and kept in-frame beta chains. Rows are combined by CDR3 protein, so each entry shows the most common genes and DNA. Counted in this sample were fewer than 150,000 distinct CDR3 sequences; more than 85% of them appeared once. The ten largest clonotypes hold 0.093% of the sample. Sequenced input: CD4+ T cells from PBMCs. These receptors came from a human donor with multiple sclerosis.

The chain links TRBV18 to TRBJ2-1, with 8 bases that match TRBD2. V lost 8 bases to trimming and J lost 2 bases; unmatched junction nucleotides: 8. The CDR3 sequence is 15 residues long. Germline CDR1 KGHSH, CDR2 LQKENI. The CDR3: CASRRSGGPYNEQFF. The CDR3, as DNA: TGTGCCAGCCGGAGGAGCGGGGGACCCTACAATGAGCAGTTCTTC.

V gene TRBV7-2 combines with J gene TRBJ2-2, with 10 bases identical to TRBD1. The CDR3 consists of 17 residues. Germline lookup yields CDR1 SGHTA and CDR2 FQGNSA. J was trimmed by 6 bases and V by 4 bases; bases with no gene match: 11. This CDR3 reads CASSSTSDRGRAGELFF. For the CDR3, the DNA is TGTGCCAGCAGCTCTACATCTGACAGGGGGCGGGCCGGGGAGCTGTTTTTT. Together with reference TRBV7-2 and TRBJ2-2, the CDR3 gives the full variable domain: GAGVSQSPSNKVTEKGKDVELRCDPISGHTALYWYRQSLGQGLEFLIYFQGNSAPDKSGLPSDRFSAERTGGSVSTLTIQRTQQEDSAVYLCASSSTSDRGRAGELFFGEGSRLTVL.

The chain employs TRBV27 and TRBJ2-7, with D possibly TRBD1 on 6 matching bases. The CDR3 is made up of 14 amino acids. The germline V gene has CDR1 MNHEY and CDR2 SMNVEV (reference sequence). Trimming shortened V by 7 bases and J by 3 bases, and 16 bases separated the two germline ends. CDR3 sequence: CASNPPGHHYEQYF. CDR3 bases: TGTGCCAGCAATCCACCGGGACATCACTACGAGCAGTACTTC.

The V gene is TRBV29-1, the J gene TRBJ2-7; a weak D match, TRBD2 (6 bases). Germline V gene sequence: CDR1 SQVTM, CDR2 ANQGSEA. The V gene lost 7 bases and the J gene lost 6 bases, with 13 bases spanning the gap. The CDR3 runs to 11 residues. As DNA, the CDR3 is TGCAGCGCTACAAGGGGAGGCGAGCAGTACTTC. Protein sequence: CSATRGGEQYF.

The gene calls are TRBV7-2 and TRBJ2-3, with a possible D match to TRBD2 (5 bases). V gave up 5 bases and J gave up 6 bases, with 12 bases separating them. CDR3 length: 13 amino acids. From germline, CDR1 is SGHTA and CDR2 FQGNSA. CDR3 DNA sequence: TGTGCCAGCAGCCCCTGGGAGACCGATACGCAGTATTTT. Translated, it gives CASSPWETDTQYF.

The CDR3, as DNA: TGTGCCAGCAGTCCTGAGGGGGCCGGGAGGCAGTACTTC. Amino acid sequence: CASSPEGAGRQYF. This chain uses TRBV25-1 with TRBJ2-7; the D gene is possibly TRBD1 (7 bases). V lost 5 bases and J 9 bases, leaving 17 bases between the germline ends. The CDR3 sequence is 13 residues long. CDR1 and CDR2 from the germline V gene are MGHDK and SYGVNS.

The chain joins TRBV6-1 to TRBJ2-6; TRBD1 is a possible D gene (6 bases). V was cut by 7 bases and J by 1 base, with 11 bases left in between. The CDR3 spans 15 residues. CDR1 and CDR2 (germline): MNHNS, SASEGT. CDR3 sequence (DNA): TGTGCCAGCACCGGCGGACAGTCTGGGGCCAACGTCCTGACTTTC. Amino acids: CASTGGQSGANVLTF.

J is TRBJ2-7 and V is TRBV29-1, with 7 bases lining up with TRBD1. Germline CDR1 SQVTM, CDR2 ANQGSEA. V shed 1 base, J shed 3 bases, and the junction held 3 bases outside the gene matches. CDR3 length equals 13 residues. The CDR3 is CSVEGQGGYEQYF. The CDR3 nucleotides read TGCAGCGTTGAAGGACAGGGCGGCTACGAGCAGTACTTC.

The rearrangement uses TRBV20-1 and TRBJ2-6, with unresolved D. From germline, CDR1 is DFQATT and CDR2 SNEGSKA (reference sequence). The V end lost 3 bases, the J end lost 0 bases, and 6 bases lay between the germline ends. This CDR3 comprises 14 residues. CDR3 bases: TGCAGTGCTAGCCCTAGCTCTGGGGCCAACGTCCTGACTTTC. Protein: CSASPSSGANVLTF.

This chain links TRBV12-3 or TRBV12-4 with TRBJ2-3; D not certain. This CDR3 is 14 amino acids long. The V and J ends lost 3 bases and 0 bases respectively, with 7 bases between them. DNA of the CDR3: TGTGCCAGCAGTTTTATCCTTAGCACAGATACGCAGTATTTT. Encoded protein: CASSFILSTDTQYF.